Listed here are 21 T cell receptor beta chains from one sample, sequenced in a study of shared clonotypes between healthy human individuals. TCRdb keeps only in-frame clones here, not all; method: immunoSEQ multiplex PCR. The repertoire consists of fewer than 850,000 clones, with roughly 78% occurring once and the leading ten covering about 1.8%. Sequences were obtained from memory CD4+ T cells sorted from blood. Subset reported: CD45RA-negative fraction. Receptor source: a woman in her 30s in good health.

The DNA for the CDR3 is TGTGCCAGCAGTTTACCACAGGGGTGGGGCAGGGGCTACACCTTC. Translated, it gives CASSLPQGWGRGYTF. V gene TRBV28 combines with J gene TRBJ1-2; 7 positions match TRBD1. The V and J ends lost 2 bases and 8 bases, in that order; junction bases with no gene match: 11. The CDR3 totals 15 residues. Germline assignment: CDR1 MDHEN and CDR2 SYDVKM.

Regarding this clone: The sample has other DNA sequences that encode this CDR3 too. J is TRBJ1-1 and V is TRBV5-1; TRBD1 agrees at 8 bases. Germline V gives CDR1 SGHRS, CDR2 YFSETQ. The CDR3 consists of 15 residues. Trimming removed 0 bases from V and 4 bases from J; junction bases left unmatched: 5. The CDR3 DNA reads as TGCGCCAGCAGCTTGGAGTGGGGACAGGTCACTGAAGCTTTCTTT. This gives the protein CASSLEWGQVTEAFF.

V usage is TRBV6-6 and J usage is TRBJ1-1; tentative D call: TRBD1 (5 bases). Germline CDR1 and CDR2: MNHNY and SVGAGI (reference sequence). CDR3 size: 13 residues. V shed 6 bases and J shed 0 bases, with 8 bases lying between them. The CDR3 nucleotides are TGTGCCAGCAGAAACAGGTTGAACACTGAAGCTTTCTTT. This gives the protein CASRNRLNTEAFF.

This clone was observed many times. V is TRBV18 and J is TRBJ2-2, with 7 bases matching TRBD2. CDR1 is KGHSH and CDR2 is LQKENI in the germline V gene. This CDR3 region has 15 residues. Unmatched junction bases numbered 4, after V lost 2 bases and J lost 4 bases. For the CDR3, the DNA is TGTGCCAGCTCACCAGGACTAGATTCCACCGGGGAGCTGTTTTTT. Translation: CASSPGLDSTGELFF.

This chain connects TRBV7-9 to TRBJ2-7, with 9 bases that match TRBD2. This CDR3 comprises 15 residues. CDR1 SEHNR and CDR2 FQNEAQ come from the germline V gene (reference sequence). J was trimmed by 6 bases and V by 1 base; bases with no gene match: 7. The CDR3 DNA is TGTGCCAGCAGCTTAGGGGTAGCGGGGGAGGTCGAGCAGTACTTC. Translation gives CASSLGVAGEVEQYF.

The chain recombines TRBV2 with TRBJ2-5, with D possibly being TRBD1 or TRBD2 (5 bases each). Trimming stripped 1 base from V and 5 bases from J, with 11 bases between. Germline V CDR1 and CDR2: SNHLY, FYNNEI. CDR3 length equals 14 residues. The CDR3 sequence: CASSEVWGSETQYF. Here the CDR3 DNA reads TGTGCCAGCAGTGAAGTTTGGGGGAGTGAGACCCAGTACTTC.

The chain carries TRBV2 and TRBJ1-5; no reliable D call. CDR1 is SNHLY and CDR2 is FYNNEI in the germline V gene. CDR3 size: 17 residues. Trimming removed 3 bases at V and 0 bases at J, with 15 bases between. The CDR3 region is CASSDHSRTDSNQPQHF. DNA for the CDR3: TGTGCCAGCAGTGATCACAGCAGAACCGATAGCAATCAGCCCCAGCATTTT. Supplemented by reference TRBV2 and TRBJ1-5, the full variable domain reads EPEVTQTPSHQVTQMGQEVILRCVPISNHLYFYWYRQILGQKVEFLVSFYNNEISEKSEIFDDQFSVERPDGSNFTLKIRSTKLEDSAMYFCASSDHSRTDSNQPQHFGDGTRLSIL.

V usage is TRBV7-9 and J usage is TRBJ1-3, with 8 nucleotides matching TRBD1. V shed 5 bases, J shed 6 bases, and the junction held 12 bases outside the gene matches. CDR1 is SEHNR, CDR2 FQNEAQ, per germline (reference sequence). This CDR3 has 16 residues. The CDR3 DNA reads as TGTGCCAGCAGCCGAAGGCCAGGGGGCTCCCTAAACACCATATATTTT. It encodes CASSRRPGGSLNTIYF.

The chain has TRBV11-2 and TRBJ1-5, with 7 bases fitting TRBD1. The CDR3 has 14 amino acids. Germline lookup yields CDR1 SGHAT and CDR2 FQNNGV. The junction had 4 bases not matched to a gene; V was cut back by 1 base and J by 7 bases. CDR3 in DNA: TGTGCCAGCAGCTTAGTAGGGGGCATCCAGCCCCAGCATTTT. It translates to CASSLVGGIQPQHF.

The CDR3 DNA follows: TGTGCCAGCAGTTTAGGTGGCAGACAAGAGACCCAGTACTTC. This translates into CASSLGGRQETQYF. The chain joins TRBV28 to TRBJ2-5; D unresolved. The CDR3 totals 14 residues. Germline values: CDR1 MDHEN, CDR2 SYDVKM. The ends were cut back, 2 bases at V and 2 bases at J, with 9 bases in the middle.

This clone was observed at least ten times. The rearrangement links TRBV2 to TRBJ2-2; 7 bases map to TRBD1. The CDR3 loop spans 13 amino acids. With 7 bases clipped from V and 6 bases from J, the junction kept 5 bases outside the gene matches. The germline V gene encodes CDR1 SNHLY and CDR2 FYNNEI. As DNA, the CDR3 is TGTGCCAGCATTCCAGGGGGTCCCGGGGAGCTGTTTTTT. It specifies CASIPGGPGELFF.

V is TRBV6-6 and J is TRBJ1-2; tentative D call: TRBD1 (6 bases). V gave up 4 bases and J gave up 1 base, with 16 bases separating them. This CDR3 comprises 16 residues. Germline-derived CDR1 and CDR2 are MNHNY and SVGAGI (reference sequence). The CDR3 nucleotides are TGTGCCAGCAGTTGGGGAATGGGGGCAGATAACTATGGCTACACCTTC. Its translation: CASSWGMGADNYGYTF.

The genes are TRBV28 and TRBJ2-7, with D uncertain. Germline CDR1 MDHEN, CDR2 SYDVKM. Trimming shortened V by 6 bases and J by 7 bases, and 10 bases separated the two germline ends. This CDR3 spans 11 amino acids. CDR3 sequence reads: CASSPFLEQYF. DNA for the CDR3: TGTGCCAGCAGCCCCTTCCTTGAGCAGTACTTC.

The chain links TRBV5-1 to TRBJ2-5; 7 bases align to TRBD1. The CDR3 length is 16 residues. After removal of 2 bases from V and 2 bases from J, the junction contained 9 bases not matched to a gene. The germline V gene encodes CDR1 SGHRS and CDR2 YFSETQ. The CDR3 is CASSFGIPGQQETQYF. DNA for the CDR3: TGCGCCAGCAGCTTTGGTATACCGGGACAGCAAGAGACCCAGTACTTC.

The rearrangement joins TRBV9 to TRBJ2-2; D is unclear. V lost 2 bases and J lost 2, with 7 bases in between. CDR1 and CDR2 from the germline V gene are SGDLS and YYNGEE. CDR3 length equals 14 residues. CDR3 in DNA: TGTGCCAGCAGCGTGGGTGGTAACACCGGGGAGCTGTTTTTT. It codes for CASSVGGNTGELFF.

V usage is TRBV4-1 and J usage is TRBJ2-5; 11 bases map to TRBD2. There are 19 residues in the CDR3. V lost 0 bases to trimming and J lost 4 bases; unmatched junction nucleotides: 13. CDR1 and CDR2 from the germline V gene are MGHRA and YSYEKL. This CDR3 is CASSQDFTSGSGGGETQYF. Here the CDR3 DNA reads TGCGCCAGCAGCCAAGATTTTACTAGCGGGAGCGGGGGCGGAGAGACCCAGTACTTC.

V is TRBV25-1 and J is TRBJ2-7, with D unclear. CDR3 length: 14 amino acids. Germline assignment: CDR1 MGHDK and CDR2 SYGVNS. The V end was cut by 6 bases, the J end by 2 bases, with 14 bases between. The CDR3, as DNA: TGTGCCAGCAGCTCCCGGGCCGAACCCTACGAGCAGTACTTC. This gives the protein CASSSRAEPYEQYF.

This chain connects TRBV21-1 to TRBJ2-5; the table's D call of TRBD1 was not tested on the DNA. TRBV21-1 is a pseudogene locus. The CDR3 consists of 13 residues. CDR3 protein: CASSNRDQETQYF. The CDR3, as DNA: TGTGCCAGCAGCAACAGGGACCAAGAGACCCAGTACTTC.

V and J are TRBV2 and TRBJ1-5; 11 bases agree with TRBD1. The CDR3 runs 15 residues. Germline CDR1 is SNHLY and CDR2 is FYNNEI. V shed 8 bases and J 2 bases; nucleotides not matched to a gene: 5. CDR3 bases: TGTGCCAGCGGGGGACAGGGGGTAGGCAATCAGCCCCAGCATTTT. It encodes CASGGQGVGNQPQHF.

V usage is TRBV2 and J usage is TRBJ1-5, with a weak D call TRBD1 (6 bases). V dropped 1 base and J dropped 3 bases, with 10 bases sitting between them. Germline V gene sequence: CDR1 SNHLY, CDR2 FYNNEI. The CDR3 length is 15 residues. The CDR3 DNA reads TGTGCCAGCAGTGAAGATTCAGGGGTCAATCAGCCCCAGCATTTT. It codes for CASSEDSGVNQPQHF.

This clone was seen more than once but under ten times. The chain couples TRBV15 to TRBJ1-1; D uncertain. Per the germline V gene, CDR1 is LNHNV and CDR2 is YYDKDF (reference sequence). The CDR3 extends over 13 amino acids. With 4 bases removed from V and 5 bases from J, the gap between germline ends came to 11 bases. Here the CDR3 DNA reads TGTGCCACCAGCATTCAGTTCGGTACTGAAGCTTTCTTT. Residues: CATSIQFGTEAFF.